This T cell receptor (beta chain) was recorded in a study of blood T cell repertoires in COVID-19. On the study more broadly: Acute-phase and convalescent COVID-19 samples originated in the United States, Italy and Spain. The cDNA or gDNA used as material had been derived from T cells, B-cell-depleted T cells, or PBMCs.

With 3 bases clipped from V and 7 bases from J, the junction kept 13 bases outside the gene matches. This CDR3 has 17 amino acids. Germline CDR1 and CDR2: SEHNR and FQNEAQ (reference sequence). In the original workflow: Reference gene primer amplification gave estimated nucleated cell counts. Measured with immunoSEQ multiplex PCR; TCRdb has only the in-frame clones, and not every one. The D gene and trimming were derived from the DNA, and the V and J assignments and clone size from that table. The repertoire holds around 150,000 clones, with less than 85% as singletons. This sequence was found in a human donor in a cohort sampled during active COVID-19. The chain recombines TRBV7-9 with TRBJ2-1, with 9 bases identical to TRBD2. The sequenced material came from peripheral blood. This CDR3 is CASSFDVGGGAGNEQFF. The CDR3, as DNA: TGTGCCAGCAGCTTTGATGTAGGCGGGGGGGCCGGAAATGAGCAGTTCTTC. Full variable domain (remainder filled in from reference TRBV7-9 and TRBJ2-1): DTGVSQNPRHKITKRGQNVTFRCDPISEHNRLYWYRQTLGQGPEFLTYFQNEAQLEKSRLLSDRFSAERPKGSFSTLEIQRTEQGDSAMYLCASSFDVGGGAGNEQFFGPGTRLTVL.